This paragraph covers one T cell receptor beta chain sequence. These data belong to a study of long-term antiretroviral therapy in people with HIV. The germline V gene has CDR1 LNHDA and CDR2 SQIVND (reference sequence). Trimming cost V 0 bases and J 11 bases, with 7 bases left between them. This CDR3 contains 11 residues. It was version v3.0 of the immunoSEQ assay that was run at survey level. Measured with immunoSEQ multiplex PCR; TCRdb has only the in-frame clones, and not every one. The data hold tens of thousands of clones, with around 80% observed a single time. This clonotype originated in a woman aged 25 to 39 with HIV. Specimen: unsorted PBMCs, collected 1.1 years before starting antiretroviral therapy. This chain uses TRBV19 with TRBJ1-1; D not certain. DNA for the CDR3: TGTGCCAGTAGTATAGACGGTTGTGCTTTCTTT. Residues: CASSIDGCAFF.